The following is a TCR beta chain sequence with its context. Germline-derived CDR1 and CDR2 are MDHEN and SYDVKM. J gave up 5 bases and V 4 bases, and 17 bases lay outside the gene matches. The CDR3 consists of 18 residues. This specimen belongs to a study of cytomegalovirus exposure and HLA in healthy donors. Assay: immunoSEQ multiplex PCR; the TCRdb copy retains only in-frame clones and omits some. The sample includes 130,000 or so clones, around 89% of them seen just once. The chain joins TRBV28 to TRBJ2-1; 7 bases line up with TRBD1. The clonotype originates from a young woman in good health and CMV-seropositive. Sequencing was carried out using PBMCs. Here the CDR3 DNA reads TGTGCCAGCAGTTCACCCCGCTGGGACAGAAGAGGCAACAATGAGCAGTTCTTC. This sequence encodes CASSSPRWDRRGNNEQFF.